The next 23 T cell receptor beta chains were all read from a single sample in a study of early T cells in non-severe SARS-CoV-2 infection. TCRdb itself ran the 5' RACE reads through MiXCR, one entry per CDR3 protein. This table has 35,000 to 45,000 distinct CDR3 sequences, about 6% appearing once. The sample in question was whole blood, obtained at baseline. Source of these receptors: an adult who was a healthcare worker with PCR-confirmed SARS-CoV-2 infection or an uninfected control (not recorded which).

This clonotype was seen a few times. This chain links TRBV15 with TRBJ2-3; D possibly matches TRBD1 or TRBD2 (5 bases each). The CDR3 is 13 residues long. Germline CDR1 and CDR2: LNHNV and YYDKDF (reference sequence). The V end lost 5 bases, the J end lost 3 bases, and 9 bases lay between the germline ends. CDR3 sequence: CATSGDGTDTQYF. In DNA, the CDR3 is TGTGCCACCAGCGGGGACGGAACAGATACGCAGTATTTT.

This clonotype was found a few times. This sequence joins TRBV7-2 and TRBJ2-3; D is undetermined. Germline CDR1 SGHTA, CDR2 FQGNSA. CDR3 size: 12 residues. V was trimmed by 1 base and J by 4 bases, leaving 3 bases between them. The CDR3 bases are TGTGCCAGCAGCTTAGATGCAGATACGCAGTATTTT. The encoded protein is CASSLDADTQYF. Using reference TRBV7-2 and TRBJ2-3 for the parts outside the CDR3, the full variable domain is GAGVSQSPSNKVTEKGKDVELRCDPISGHTALYWYRQSLGQGLEFLIYFQGNSAPDKSGLPSDRFSAERTGGSVSTLTIQRTQQEDSAVYLCASSLDADTQYFGPGTRLTVL.

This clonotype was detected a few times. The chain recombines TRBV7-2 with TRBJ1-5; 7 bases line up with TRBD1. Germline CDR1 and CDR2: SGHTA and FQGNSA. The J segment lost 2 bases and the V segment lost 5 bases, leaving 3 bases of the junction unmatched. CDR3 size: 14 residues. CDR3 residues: CASSVTGGNQPQHF. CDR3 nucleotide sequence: TGTGCCAGCAGCGTCACAGGGGGCAATCAGCCCCAGCATTTT. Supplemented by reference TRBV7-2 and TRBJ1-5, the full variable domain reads GAGVSQSPSNKVTEKGKDVELRCDPISGHTALYWYRQSLGQGLEFLIYFQGNSAPDKSGLPSDRFSAERTGGSVSTLTIQRTQQEDSAVYLCASSVTGGNQPQHFGDGTRLSIL.

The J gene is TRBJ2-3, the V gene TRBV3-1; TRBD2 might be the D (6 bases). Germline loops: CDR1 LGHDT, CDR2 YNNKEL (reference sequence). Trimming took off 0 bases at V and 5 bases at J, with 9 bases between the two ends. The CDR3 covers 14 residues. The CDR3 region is CASSQDGGRDTQYF. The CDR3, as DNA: TGTGCCAGCAGCCAAGACGGGGGACGAGATACGCAGTATTTT.

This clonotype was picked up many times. CDR3: CASSRPGQGILLYEQYF. In nucleotides, the CDR3 is TGTGCCAGCAGTCGTCCCGGACAGGGAATTCTATTATACGAGCAGTACTTC. The V gene is TRBV28, the J gene TRBJ2-7; 8 bases match TRBD1. The CDR3 has 17 amino acids. In germline, CDR1 is MDHEN, CDR2 SYDVKM. V was clipped by 5 bases and J by 4 bases; unmatched bases: 16.

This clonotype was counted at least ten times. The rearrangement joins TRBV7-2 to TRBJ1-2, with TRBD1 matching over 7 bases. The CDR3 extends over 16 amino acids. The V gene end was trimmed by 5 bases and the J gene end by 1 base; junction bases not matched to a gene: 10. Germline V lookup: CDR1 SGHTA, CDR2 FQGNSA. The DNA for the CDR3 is TGTGCCAGCAGCCTTTACGGGACAGCCCTTAACTATGGCTACACCTTC. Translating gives CASSLYGTALNYGYTF.

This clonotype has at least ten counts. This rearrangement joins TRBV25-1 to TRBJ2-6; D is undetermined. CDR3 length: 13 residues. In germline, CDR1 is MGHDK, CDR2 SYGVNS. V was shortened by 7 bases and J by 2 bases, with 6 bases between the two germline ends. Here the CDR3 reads CASTFTGANVLTF. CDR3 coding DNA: TGTGCCAGCACCTTCACTGGGGCCAACGTCCTGACTTTC.

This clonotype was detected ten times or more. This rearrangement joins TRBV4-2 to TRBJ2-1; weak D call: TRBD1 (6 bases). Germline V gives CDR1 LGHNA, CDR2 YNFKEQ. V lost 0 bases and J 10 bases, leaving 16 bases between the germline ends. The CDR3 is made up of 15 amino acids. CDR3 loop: CASSQDPTVGAEQFF. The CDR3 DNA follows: TGTGCCAGCAGCCAAGATCCGACAGTGGGGGCGGAGCAGTTCTTC.

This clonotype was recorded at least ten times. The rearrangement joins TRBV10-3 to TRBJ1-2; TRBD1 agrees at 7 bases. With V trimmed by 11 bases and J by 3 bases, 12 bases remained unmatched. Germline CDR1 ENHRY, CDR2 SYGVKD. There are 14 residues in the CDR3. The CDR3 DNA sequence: TGTGCCGCCAAGGGACAGATCCTAGACTATGGCTACACCTTC. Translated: CAAKGQILDYGYTF.

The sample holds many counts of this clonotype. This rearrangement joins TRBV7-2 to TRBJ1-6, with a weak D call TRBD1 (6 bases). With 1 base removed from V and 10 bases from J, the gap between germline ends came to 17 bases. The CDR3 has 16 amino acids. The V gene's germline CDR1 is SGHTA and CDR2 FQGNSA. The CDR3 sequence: CASSLVQKGGKSPLHF. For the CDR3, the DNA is TGTGCCAGCAGCTTAGTTCAGAAGGGGGGAAAGTCACCCCTCCACTTT.

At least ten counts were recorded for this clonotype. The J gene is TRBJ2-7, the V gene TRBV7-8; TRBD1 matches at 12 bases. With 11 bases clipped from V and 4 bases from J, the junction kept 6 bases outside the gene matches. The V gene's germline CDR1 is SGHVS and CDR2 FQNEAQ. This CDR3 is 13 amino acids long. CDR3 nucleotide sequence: TGTGCCGGGGGACAGGGGGCGTCGTACGAGCAGTACTTC. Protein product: CAGGQGASYEQYF.

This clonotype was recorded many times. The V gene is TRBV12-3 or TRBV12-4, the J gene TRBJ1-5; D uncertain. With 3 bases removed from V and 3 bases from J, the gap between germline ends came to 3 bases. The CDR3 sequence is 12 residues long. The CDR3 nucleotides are TGTGCCAGCAGTTTTGACAATCAGCCCCAGCATTTT. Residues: CASSFDNQPQHF.

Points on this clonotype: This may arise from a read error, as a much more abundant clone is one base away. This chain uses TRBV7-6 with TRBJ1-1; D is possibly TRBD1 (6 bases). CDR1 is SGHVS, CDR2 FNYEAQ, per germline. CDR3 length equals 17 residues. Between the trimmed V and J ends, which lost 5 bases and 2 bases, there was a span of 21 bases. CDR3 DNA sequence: TGTGCCAGCAGCCCTAGGGGGATTGGGCAGGTTAACACTGAAGCTTTCTTT. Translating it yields CASSPRGIGQVNTEAFF.

The CDR3 DNA reads as TGTGCCAGCAGTGTTCAGGACACAGATACGCAGTATTTT. Protein sequence: CASSVQDTDTQYF. The rearrangement uses TRBV6-1 and TRBJ2-3; D remains ambiguous. CDR3 length: 13 residues. The V gene's germline CDR1 is MNHNS and CDR2 SASEGT. V lost 4 bases, J lost 2 bases, and 7 bases lay in between.

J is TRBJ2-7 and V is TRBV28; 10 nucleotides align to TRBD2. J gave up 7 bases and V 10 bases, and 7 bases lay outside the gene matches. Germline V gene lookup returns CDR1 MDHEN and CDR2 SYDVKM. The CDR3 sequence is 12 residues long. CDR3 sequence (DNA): TGTGCCACCAATGTAGCGGGAGGTGAGCAGTACTTC. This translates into CATNVAGGEQYF.

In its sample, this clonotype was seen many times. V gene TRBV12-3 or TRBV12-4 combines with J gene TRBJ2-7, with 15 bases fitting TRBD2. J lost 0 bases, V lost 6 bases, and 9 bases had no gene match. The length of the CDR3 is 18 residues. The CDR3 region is CASSPGLAGGPFSYEQYF. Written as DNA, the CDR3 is TGTGCCAGCAGCCCGGGACTAGCGGGGGGTCCTTTCTCCTACGAGCAGTACTTC.

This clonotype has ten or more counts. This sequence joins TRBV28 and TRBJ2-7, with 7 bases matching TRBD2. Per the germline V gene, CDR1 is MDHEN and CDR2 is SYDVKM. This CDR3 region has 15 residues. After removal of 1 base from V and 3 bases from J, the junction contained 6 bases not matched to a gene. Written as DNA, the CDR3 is TGTGCCAGCAGTTTATCCCGGGACTACCTCTACGAGCAGTACTTC. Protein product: CASSLSRDYLYEQYF.

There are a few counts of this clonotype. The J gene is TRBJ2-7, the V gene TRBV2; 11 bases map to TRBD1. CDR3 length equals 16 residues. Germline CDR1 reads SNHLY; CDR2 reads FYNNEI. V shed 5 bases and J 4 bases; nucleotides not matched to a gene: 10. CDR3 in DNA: TGTGCCAGCAGTTCCGGGACAGGGGGTTGGATGTACGAGCAGTACTTC. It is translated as CASSSGTGGWMYEQYF.

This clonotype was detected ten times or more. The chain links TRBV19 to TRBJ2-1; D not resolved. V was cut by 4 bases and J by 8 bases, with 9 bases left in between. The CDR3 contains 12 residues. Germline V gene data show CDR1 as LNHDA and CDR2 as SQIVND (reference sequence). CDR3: CASSKQVDEQFF. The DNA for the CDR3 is TGTGCCAGTAGTAAACAAGTCGATGAGCAGTTCTTC.

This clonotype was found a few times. The CDR3, as DNA: TGTGCCAGTAGTATGGGAGGGGGTACTCACGAGCAGTACTTC. Its protein product is CASSMGGGTHEQYF. The chain joins TRBV19 to TRBJ2-7; D may be TRBD2 (7 bases). The CDR3 length is 14 residues. Germline lookup yields CDR1 LNHDA and CDR2 SQIVND (reference sequence). Deletions cut 3 bases from V and 5 bases from J, with 14 bases between.

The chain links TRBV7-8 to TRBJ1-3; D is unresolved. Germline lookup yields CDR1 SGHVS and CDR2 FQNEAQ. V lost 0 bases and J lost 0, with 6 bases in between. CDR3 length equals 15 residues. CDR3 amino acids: CASSLARFSGNTIYF. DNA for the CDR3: TGTGCCAGCAGCTTAGCGCGGTTCTCTGGAAACACCATATATTTT.

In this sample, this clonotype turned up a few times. The CDR3 sequence: CAWTGTGVKGYTF. CDR3 sequence (DNA): TGTGCCTGGACCGGGACAGGGGTAAAAGGCTACACCTTC. V and J are TRBV30 and TRBJ1-2; 10 bases are shared with TRBD1. Per germline, CDR1 GTSNPN and CDR2 SVGIG (reference sequence). CDR3 size: 13 residues. Unmatched junction bases numbered 7, after V lost 4 bases and J lost 8 bases.

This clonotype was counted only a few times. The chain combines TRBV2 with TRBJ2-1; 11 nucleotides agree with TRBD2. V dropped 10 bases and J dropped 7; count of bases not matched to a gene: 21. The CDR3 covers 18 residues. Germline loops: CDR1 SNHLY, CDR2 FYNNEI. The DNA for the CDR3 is TGTGCCACCATAAGAGGGACTAGCGGAGACGGGGCCTTGAATGAGCAGTTCTTC. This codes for CATIRGTSGDGALNEQFF.